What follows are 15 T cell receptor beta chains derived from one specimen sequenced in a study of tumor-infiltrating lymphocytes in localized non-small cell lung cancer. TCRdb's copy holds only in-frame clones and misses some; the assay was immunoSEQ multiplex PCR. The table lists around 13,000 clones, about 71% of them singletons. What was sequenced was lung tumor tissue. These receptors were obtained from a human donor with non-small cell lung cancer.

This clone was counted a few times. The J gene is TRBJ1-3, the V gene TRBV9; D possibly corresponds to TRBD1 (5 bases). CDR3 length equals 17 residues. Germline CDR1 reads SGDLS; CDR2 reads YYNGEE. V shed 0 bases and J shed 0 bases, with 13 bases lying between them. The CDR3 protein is CASSVEPQGSSGNTIYF. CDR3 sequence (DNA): TGTGCCAGCAGCGTAGAACCCCAGGGCTCCTCTGGAAACACCATATATTTT.

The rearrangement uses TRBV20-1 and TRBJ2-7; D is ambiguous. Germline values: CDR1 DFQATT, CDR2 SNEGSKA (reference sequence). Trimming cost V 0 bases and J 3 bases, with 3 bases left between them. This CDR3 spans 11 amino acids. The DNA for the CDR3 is TGCAGTGCTAGAGAACACTACGAGCAGTACTTC. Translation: CSAREHYEQYF.

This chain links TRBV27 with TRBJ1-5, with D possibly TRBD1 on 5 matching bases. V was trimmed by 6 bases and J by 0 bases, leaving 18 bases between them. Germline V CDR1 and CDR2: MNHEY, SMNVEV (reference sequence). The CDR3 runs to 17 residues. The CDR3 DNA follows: TGTGCCAGCAGCAAAGAGCAGGGCAGGGATAGCAATCAGCCCCAGCATTTT. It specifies CASSKEQGRDSNQPQHF.

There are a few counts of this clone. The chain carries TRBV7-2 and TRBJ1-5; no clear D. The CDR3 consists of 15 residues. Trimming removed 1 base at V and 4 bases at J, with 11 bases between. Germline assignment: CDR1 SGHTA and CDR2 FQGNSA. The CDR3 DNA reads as TGTGCCAGCAGCTTAGATCCCCTCGCTAATCAGCCCCAGCATTTT. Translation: CASSLDPLANQPQHF.

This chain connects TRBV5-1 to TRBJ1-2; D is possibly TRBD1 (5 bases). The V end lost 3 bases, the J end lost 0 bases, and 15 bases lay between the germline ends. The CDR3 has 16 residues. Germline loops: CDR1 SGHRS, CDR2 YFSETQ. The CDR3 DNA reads TGCGCCAGCAGCTGGGACGGATTAACCGCTAACTATGGCTACACCTTC. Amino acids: CASSWDGLTANYGYTF.

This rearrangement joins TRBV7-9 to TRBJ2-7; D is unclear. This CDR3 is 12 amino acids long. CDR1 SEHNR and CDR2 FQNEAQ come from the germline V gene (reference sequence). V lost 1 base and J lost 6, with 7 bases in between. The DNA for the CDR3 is TGTGCCAGCAGCTTAGTGTCCCTCGAGCAGTACTTC. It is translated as CASSLVSLEQYF.

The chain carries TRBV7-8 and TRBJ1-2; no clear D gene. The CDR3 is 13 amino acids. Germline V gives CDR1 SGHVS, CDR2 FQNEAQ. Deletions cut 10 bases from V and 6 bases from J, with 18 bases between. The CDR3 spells CAIQSRTGDGYTF. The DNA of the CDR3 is TGTGCCATCCAAAGCCGGACCGGTGATGGCTACACCTTC.

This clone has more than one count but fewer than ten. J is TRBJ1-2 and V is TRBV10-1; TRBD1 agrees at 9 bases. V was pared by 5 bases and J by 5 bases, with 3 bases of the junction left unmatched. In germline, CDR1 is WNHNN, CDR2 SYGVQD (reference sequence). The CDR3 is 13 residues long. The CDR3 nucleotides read TGCGCCAGCAGTCCCGGGACAGGGTATGGCTACACCTTC. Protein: CASSPGTGYGYTF.

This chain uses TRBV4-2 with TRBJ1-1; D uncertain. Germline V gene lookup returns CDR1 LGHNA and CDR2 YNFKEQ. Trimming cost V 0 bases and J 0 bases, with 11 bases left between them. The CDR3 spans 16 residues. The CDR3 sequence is CASSQELSQLNTEAFF. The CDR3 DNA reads TGTGCCAGCAGCCAAGAATTGAGCCAGCTGAACACTGAAGCTTTCTTT.

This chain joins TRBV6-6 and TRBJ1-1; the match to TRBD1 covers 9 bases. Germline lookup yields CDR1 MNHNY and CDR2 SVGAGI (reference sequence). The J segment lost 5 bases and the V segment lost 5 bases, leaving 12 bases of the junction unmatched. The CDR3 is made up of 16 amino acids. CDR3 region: CASSGGTGGRGTEAFF. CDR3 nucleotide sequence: TGTGCCAGCAGTGGGGGAACAGGGGGCCGGGGTACTGAAGCTTTCTTT.

CDR3 in DNA: TGCAGCGCTCACGCGGGCTCTGGGGCCAACGTCCTGACTTTC. Translating it yields CSAHAGSGANVLTF. The J gene is TRBJ2-6, the V gene TRBV29-1; D perhaps matches TRBD2 (5 bases). CDR1 and CDR2 from the germline V gene are SQVTM and ANQGSEA. V lost 7 bases and J lost 0, with 10 bases in between. The CDR3 is 14 residues long.

The CDR3 coding sequence is TGTGCCAGCAGCTACTTACAGGGATTCGAGCAGTACTTC. Translating gives CASSYLQGFEQYF. This rearrangement joins TRBV7-6 to TRBJ2-7, with D perhaps matching TRBD1 (6 bases). V lost 4 bases to trimming and J lost 6 bases, with 13 bases between them. Germline V CDR1 and CDR2: SGHVS, FNYEAQ. The CDR3 covers 13 residues.

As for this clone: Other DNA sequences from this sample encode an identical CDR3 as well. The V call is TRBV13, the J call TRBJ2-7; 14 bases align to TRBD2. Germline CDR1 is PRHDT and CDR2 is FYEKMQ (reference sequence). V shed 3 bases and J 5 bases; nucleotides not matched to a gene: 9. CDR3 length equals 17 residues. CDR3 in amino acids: CASSLDVTSGGADEQYF. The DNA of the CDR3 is TGTGCCAGCAGCTTGGATGTGACTAGCGGGGGGGCCGACGAGCAGTACTTC.

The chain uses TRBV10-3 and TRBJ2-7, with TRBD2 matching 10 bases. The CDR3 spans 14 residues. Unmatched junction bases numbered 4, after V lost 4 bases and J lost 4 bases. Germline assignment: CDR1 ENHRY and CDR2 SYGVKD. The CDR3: CAISALAGAYEQYF. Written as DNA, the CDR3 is TGTGCCATCAGTGCTCTAGCGGGGGCGTACGAGCAGTACTTC.

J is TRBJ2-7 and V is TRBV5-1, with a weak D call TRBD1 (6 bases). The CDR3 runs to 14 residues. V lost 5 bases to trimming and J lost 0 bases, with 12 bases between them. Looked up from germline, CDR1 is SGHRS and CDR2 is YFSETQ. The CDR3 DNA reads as TGCGCCAGCAGTCCCGGACAGAACTCCTACGAGCAGTACTTC. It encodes CASSPGQNSYEQYF.